The sequence of this T cell receptor (beta chain) was determined in a study of technical replicates of blood from a few donors. This clone occurred a few times. The repertoire was sequenced with immunoSEQ multiplex PCR; TCRdb's copy has only in-frame clones and lacks some. The repertoire holds tens of thousands of clones, with approximately 90% as singletons. This CDR3 spans 11 amino acids. Germline V gene sequence: CDR1 SGHTA, CDR2 FQGNSA. V lost 5 bases, J lost 6 bases, and 4 bases lay in between. This receptor was identified in a human donor in good health. Some clones in this sample may be carry-over from other donors' samples. The V call is TRBV7-2, the J call TRBJ2-2; D is undetermined. The sequenced sample was PBMCs. Written as DNA, the CDR3 is TGTGCCAGCAGCCCCTCCGGGGAGCTGTTTTTT. Translated: CASSPSGELFF. Full variable domain (missing parts from reference TRBV7-2 and TRBJ2-2): GAGVSQSPSNKVTEKGKDVELRCDPISGHTALYWYRQSLGQGLEFLIYFQGNSAPDKSGLPSDRFSAERTGGSVSTLTIQRTQQEDSAVYLCASSPSGELFFGEGSRLTVL.